This T cell receptor (beta chain) appears in the sequencing data of a study of neurological immune-mediated disorders. Via MiXCR, TCRdb re-called the 5' RACE reads, giving one row per CDR3 protein. In the table there are some 95,000 distinct CDR3 sequences, 3.5% to 4% of which are singletons. Trimming stripped 5 bases from V and 7 bases from J, with 5 bases between. CDR3 length: 11 residues. The germline V gene encodes CDR1 SGHTA and CDR2 FQGTGA. The sample holds many counts of this clonotype. The rearrangement links TRBV7-3 to TRBJ2-2; possible D gene TRBD2, 5 bases. This receptor was identified in a woman aged 18-35 years with multiple sclerosis. Sequencing was performed on PBMCs. The CDR3 reads CASSGGGELFF. CDR3 coding DNA: TGTGCCAGCAGCGGAGGCGGGGAGCTGTTTTTT.